Each of the 9 T cell receptor beta chains below was sequenced from the same sample in a study of beta chain features in type 1 diabetes. Expressed TCRB transcripts were sequenced because the entire RNA isolate underwent reverse transcription. TCRdb keeps only in-frame clones here, not all; method: immunoSEQ multiplex PCR. This sample has about 240,000 clones; around a quarter occur once, and the top ten carry about 3.9%. The specimen was central memory CD4+ T cells from blood. These receptors were obtained from a young man in good health.

A few counts support this clone. The chain links TRBV27 to TRBJ2-7, with 7 bases aligning to TRBD2. J was trimmed by 0 bases and V by 7 bases; bases with no gene match: 6. From germline, CDR1 is MNHEY and CDR2 SMNVEV (reference sequence). CDR3 size: 14 residues. CDR3: CASNPSGGSYEQYF. The CDR3 region has the DNA TGTGCCAGCAACCCTAGCGGAGGCTCCTACGAGCAGTACTTC.

This clone was seen a handful of times. The chain joins TRBV18 to TRBJ2-7; D ambiguous. This CDR3 contains 13 residues. Trimming pared 3 bases from V and 6 bases from J, leaving 12 bases between. Germline V gene sequence: CDR1 KGHSH, CDR2 LQKENI. CDR3 sequence: CASSPSLGGEQYF. The CDR3 DNA sequence: TGTGCCAGCTCACCGAGCCTCGGCGGCGAGCAGTACTTC.

This clone was counted between two and nine times. The chain links TRBV7-9 to TRBJ2-7; D unresolved. V was clipped by 4 bases and J by 6 bases, with 10 bases between them. The CDR3 loop spans 12 amino acids. Germline V lookup: CDR1 SEHNR, CDR2 FQNEAQ (reference sequence). CDR3 sequence: CASSYGPGEQYF. The CDR3 region has the DNA TGTGCCAGCAGCTACGGACCGGGCGAGCAGTACTTC.

The genes are TRBV7-2 and TRBJ1-5, with a possible D match to TRBD1 (5 bases). Germline CDR1 reads SGHTA; CDR2 reads FQGNSA. The CDR3 extends over 13 amino acids. The V and J ends lost 1 base and 9 bases respectively, with 10 bases between them. CDR3 sequence: CASSLGEGRPQHF. The DNA for the CDR3 is TGTGCCAGCAGCTTAGGGGAGGGGAGGCCCCAGCATTTT.

The chain links TRBV6-1 to TRBJ2-3; D is ambiguous. This CDR3 comprises 16 residues. Germline CDR1 is MNHNS and CDR2 is SASEGT. Trimming cost V 0 bases and J 2 bases, with 12 bases left between them. The CDR3 region has the DNA TGTGCCAGCAGTGAAGCTAGTATCCATTTCACAGATACGCAGTATTTT. The encoded protein is CASSEASIHFTDTQYF.

The chain uses TRBV29-1 and TRBJ2-5; 8 bases are a match to TRBD1. The CDR3 loop spans 15 amino acids. Germline V CDR1 and CDR2: SQVTM, ANQGSEA. V lost 6 bases, J lost 2 bases, and 11 bases stayed unmatched. The CDR3 DNA follows: TGCAGCGTCGCTTATGGGACAGGAAGACAAGAGACCCAGTACTTC. It yields the protein CSVAYGTGRQETQYF.

The chain links TRBV7-6 to TRBJ2-6; 13 bases line up with TRBD2. Germline V gene lookup returns CDR1 SGHVS and CDR2 FNYEAQ. The CDR3 is made up of 18 amino acids. V shed 5 bases, J shed 2 bases, and the junction held 6 bases outside the gene matches. The CDR3 DNA reads TGTGCCAGCAGCCGTACTAGCGGGGGGGCGGCTGGGGCCAACGTCCTGACTTTC. Residues: CASSRTSGGAAGANVLTF.

The chain uses TRBV4-3 and TRBJ2-5; D is uncertain. CDR3 length equals 14 residues. The V end lost 7 bases, the J end lost 4 bases, and 16 bases lay between the germline ends. Germline CDR1 is LGHNA and CDR2 is YSLEER. This chain's CDR3 is CASTKRVGTETQYF. The CDR3 DNA follows: TGCGCCAGCACCAAAAGGGTGGGAACAGAGACCCAGTACTTC.

The chain is built from TRBV29-1 and TRBJ2-7; D perhaps matches TRBD2 (7 bases). In germline, CDR1 is SQVTM, CDR2 ANQGSEA. Trimming took off 7 bases at V and 3 bases at J, with 16 bases between the two ends. The CDR3 covers 13 residues. The CDR3 protein is CSGGGDKLYEQYF. CDR3 nucleotides: TGCAGCGGTGGGGGGGACAAGCTCTACGAGCAGTACTTC.